Given below is one TCR beta chain in context. V was clipped by 5 bases and J by 8 bases, with 16 bases between them. Germline CDR1 and CDR2: SEHNR and FQNEAQ (reference sequence). The CDR3 spans 14 residues. This sample was taken from a study of identical twins. TCRdb reanalysed the 5' RACE reads using MiXCR and keeps one entry per CDR3 protein. Altogether 200,000 or so distinct CDR3 sequences are present, about 16% being singletons, with the ten largest covering over 35%. The same sample was also used in a study of T cells expressing NK-cell markers. That source reports: In the group of eight sequenced donors, seven were HCMV-seropositive and one was seronegative. These same clonotypes (in several donors) also led the CD3+CD56-NKG2C+ fraction. Evidence did not settle whether expanded NKG2C+ T cell clones targeted HCMV.

This chain joins TRBV7-9 and TRBJ2-1; D call uncertain. Sequencing input: CD8+ T cells sorted from blood. The receptor was isolated from a woman between 18 and 29 years old in good health. The CDR3 region is CASSPPARGDEQFF. DNA of the CDR3: TGTGCCAGCAGCCCCCCGGCTAGAGGCGATGAGCAGTTCTTC.